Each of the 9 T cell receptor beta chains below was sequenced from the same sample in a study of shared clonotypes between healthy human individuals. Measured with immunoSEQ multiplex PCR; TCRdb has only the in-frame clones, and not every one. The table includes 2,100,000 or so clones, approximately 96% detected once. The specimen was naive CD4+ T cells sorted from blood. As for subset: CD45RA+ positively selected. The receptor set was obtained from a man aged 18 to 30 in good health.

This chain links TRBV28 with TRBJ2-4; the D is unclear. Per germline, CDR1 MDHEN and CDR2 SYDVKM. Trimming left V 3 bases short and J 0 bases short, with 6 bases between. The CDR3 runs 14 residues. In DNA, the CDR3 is TGTGCCAGCAGTTTTGAAGGAGCCAAAAACATTCAGTACTTC. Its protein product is CASSFEGAKNIQYF.

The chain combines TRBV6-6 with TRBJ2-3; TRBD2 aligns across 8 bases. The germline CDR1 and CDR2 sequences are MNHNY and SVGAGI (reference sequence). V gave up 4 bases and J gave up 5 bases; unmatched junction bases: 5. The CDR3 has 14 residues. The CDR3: CASSLGLVGDTQYF. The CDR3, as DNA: TGTGCCAGCAGTTTGGGACTAGTAGGAGATACGCAGTATTTT.

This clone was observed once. The CDR3 nucleotides read TGTGCCAGCAGCCGGGGACAGGATGGCTACACCTTC. Translating it yields CASSRGQDGYTF. J is TRBJ1-2 and V is TRBV9; 8 bases map to TRBD1. V lost 4 bases to trimming and J lost 6 bases; unmatched junction nucleotides: 2. The CDR3 has 12 amino acids. Germline CDR1 and CDR2: SGDLS and YYNGEE.

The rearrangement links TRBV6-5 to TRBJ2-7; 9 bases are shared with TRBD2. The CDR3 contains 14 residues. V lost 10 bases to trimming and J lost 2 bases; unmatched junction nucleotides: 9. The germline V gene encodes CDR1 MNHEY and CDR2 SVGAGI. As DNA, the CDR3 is TGTGCCACCCACGGGGCTAGCGGGACCTACGAGCAGTACTTC. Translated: CATHGASGTYEQYF.

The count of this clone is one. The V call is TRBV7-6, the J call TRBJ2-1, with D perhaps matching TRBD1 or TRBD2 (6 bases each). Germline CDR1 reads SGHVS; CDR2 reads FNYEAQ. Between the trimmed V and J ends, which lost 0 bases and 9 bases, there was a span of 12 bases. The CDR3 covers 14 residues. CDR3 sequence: CASSLAEGVSEQFF. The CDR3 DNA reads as TGTGCCAGCAGCTTAGCGGAGGGGGTGAGTGAGCAGTTCTTC.

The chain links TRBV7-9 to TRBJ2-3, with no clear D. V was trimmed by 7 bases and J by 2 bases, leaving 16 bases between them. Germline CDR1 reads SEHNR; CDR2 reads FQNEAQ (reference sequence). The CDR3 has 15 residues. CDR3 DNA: TGTGCCAGCACCGGGCTGGGGTTAGCCACAGATACGCAGTATTTT. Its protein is CASTGLGLATDTQYF.

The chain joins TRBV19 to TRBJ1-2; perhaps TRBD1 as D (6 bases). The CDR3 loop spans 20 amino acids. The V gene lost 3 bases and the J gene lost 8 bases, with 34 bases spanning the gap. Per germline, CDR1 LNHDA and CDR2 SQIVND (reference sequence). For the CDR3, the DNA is TGTGCCAGTAGTATTACAAGGACAGCCCGAGGCTCCCACCTGGAGATCGGCTACACCTTC. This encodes CASSITRTARGSHLEIGYTF.

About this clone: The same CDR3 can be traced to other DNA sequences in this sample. DNA for the CDR3: TGTGCCAGCAGTAGAACAGGAGCGGATTCACCCCTCCACTTT. It translates to CASSRTGADSPLHF. V and J are TRBV6-5 and TRBJ1-6, with a weak D call TRBD1 (5 bases). The V end lost 5 bases, the J end lost 8 bases, and 13 bases lay between the germline ends. Germline V gives CDR1 MNHEY, CDR2 SVGAGI. The CDR3 runs 14 residues.

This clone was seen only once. Here the CDR3 DNA reads TGTGCCAGCACCCCCCAGGGCCAAGAGACCCAGTACTTC. This codes for CASTPQGQETQYF. The chain is built from TRBV7-9 and TRBJ2-5; tentatively, D is TRBD1 (5 bases). The CDR3 is 13 amino acids. Between the trimmed V and J ends, which lost 7 bases and 1 base, there was a span of 10 bases. In germline, CDR1 is SEHNR, CDR2 FQNEAQ (reference sequence).